This T cell receptor (beta chain) was captured by sequencing in a study of blood T cell repertoires in COVID-19 (dated by TCRdb to 2020 to 2021). About the study as a whole: The collaborator samples originated in the United States, Italy and Spain and spanned the acute and convalescent phases of COVID-19. The material from the prospective study consisted of cDNA or gDNA derived from T cells, B-cell-depleted T cells, or PBMCs. Deeply sampled blood TCRbeta repertoires from subjects exposed to, actively infected with, or recovered from COVID-19 were included in the dataset. The repertoires were made available in a free public database intended to serve as a resource for research on the immune response to SARS-CoV-2. Samples came from the ongoing ImmuneRACE study (first 160 participants) plus 1,254 subjects from 6 global collaborators. A de-identified subject ID, COVID-19 status, age in years and sex were almost always included in the sample metadata. HLA class I and class II types, where available, came from metadata supplied by the sample provider rather than from assay-based typing.

The CDR3 contains 20 residues, cysteine and phenylalanine counted. Solely the CDR3 DNA is kept, with 60 bases framed from the first base. Looking up the germline V gene (reference sequence) yields CDR1 LNHNV and CDR2 YYDKDF. Trimming removed 3 bases from V and 2 bases from J; the gene matches leave 11 bases unexplained. Study-level results and caveats: The amount of clinical and demographic metadata varied by source and participant and was provided uncurated.

The collaborating institutions used their own protocols to collect whole blood in K2EDTA tubes. For TCRbeta analysis, collaborators shipped samples in one of three forms: frozen whole blood, isolated PBMCs, or DNA extracted from either of those sample types. In regard to this clone: The specificity of this receptor is unknown. Per-nucleotide qualities are absent, and no much larger clonotype sits a single base away.

TCRbeta CDR3 regions were amplified from genomic DNA using the immunoSEQ Assay, a bias-controlled multiplex PCR. Regarding the original processing steps: The number of nucleated cells in each sample was estimated by amplification of reference gene primers within the assay. To quantify the absolute abundance of each unique TCRbeta CDR3 rearrangement, sequence reads were collapsed and filtered. For each sample, productive Simpson clonality was calculated as the square root of Simpson's diversity index over productive rearrangements. As stored in TCRdb, this immuneACCESS dataset retains in-frame rearrangements with V and J assigned. A fraction of the clones does not appear; measured against another copy, unresolved V genes explain less than half of the discrepancy, and the remainder lacks a known reason. V and J calls and clone size are as listed in that table; D and trimming were resolved from the DNA. The sample table contains about 100,000 clones; only one count was recorded for about 75% of them. The biggest ten clones account for 5% to 6.5% of the sample.

Sample: peripheral blood. The receptor was isolated from an elderly man with acute or convalescent COVID-19. This sequence uses TRBV15 and TRBJ2-1, and 15 junction bases match TRBD2. In nucleotide form, the sequence is TGTGCCACCAGCAGTTGGCCGGGACTAGCGGGAGGTCTAGCCTACAATGAGCAGTTCTTC. Translated, this is CATSSWPGLAGGLAYNEQFF.